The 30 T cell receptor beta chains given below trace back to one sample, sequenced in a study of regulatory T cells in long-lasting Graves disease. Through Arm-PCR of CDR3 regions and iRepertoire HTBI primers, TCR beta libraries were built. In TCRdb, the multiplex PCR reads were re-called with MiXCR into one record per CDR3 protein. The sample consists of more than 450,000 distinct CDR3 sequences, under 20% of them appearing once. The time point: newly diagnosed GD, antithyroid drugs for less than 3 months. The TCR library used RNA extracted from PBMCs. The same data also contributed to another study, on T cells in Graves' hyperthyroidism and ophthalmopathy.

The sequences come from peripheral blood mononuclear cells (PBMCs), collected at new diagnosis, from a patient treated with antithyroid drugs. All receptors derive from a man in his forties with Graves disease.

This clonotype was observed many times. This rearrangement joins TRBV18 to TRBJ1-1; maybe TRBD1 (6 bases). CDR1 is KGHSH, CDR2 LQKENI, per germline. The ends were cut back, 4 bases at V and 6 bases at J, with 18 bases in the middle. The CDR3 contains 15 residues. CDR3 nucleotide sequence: TGTGCCAGCTCACTGTGGCAGGGGTCAACGGCTGAAGCTTTCTTT. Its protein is CASSLWQGSTAEAFF.

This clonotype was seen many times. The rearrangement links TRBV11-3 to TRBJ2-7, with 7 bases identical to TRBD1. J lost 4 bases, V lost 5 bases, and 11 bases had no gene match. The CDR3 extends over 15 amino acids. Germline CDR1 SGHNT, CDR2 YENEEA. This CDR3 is CASSPSTRQGYEQYF. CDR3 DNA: TGTGCCAGCAGCCCGTCTACCCGACAGGGATACGAGCAGTACTTC.

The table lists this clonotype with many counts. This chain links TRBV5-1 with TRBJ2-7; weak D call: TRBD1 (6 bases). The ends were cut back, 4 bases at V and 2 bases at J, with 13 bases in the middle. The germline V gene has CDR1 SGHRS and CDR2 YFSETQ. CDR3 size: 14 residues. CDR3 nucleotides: TGCGCCAGCAGCGCGCTACAGGGTCCCTACGAGCAGTACTTC. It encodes CASSALQGPYEQYF.

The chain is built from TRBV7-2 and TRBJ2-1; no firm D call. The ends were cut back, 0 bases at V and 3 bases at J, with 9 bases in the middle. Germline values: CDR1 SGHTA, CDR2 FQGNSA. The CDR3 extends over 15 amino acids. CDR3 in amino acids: CASSLALHGYNEQFF. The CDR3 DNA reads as TGTGCCAGCAGCTTAGCATTGCATGGCTACAATGAGCAGTTCTTC.

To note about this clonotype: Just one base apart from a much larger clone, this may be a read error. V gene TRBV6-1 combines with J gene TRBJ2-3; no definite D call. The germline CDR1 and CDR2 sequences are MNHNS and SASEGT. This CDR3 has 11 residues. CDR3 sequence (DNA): TGTGCCAGCAGTATAGGTAATACGCGGTATTTT. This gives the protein CASSIGNTRYF.

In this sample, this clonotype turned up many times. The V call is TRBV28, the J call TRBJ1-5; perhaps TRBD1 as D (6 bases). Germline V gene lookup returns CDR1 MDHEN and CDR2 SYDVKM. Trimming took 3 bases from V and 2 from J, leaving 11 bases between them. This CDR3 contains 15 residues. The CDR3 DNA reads TGTGCCAGCAGTTTCCGGGGGGCGGGCAATCAGCCCCAGCATTTT. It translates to CASSFRGAGNQPQHF. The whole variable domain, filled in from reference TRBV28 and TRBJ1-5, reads DVKVTQSSRYLVKRTGEKVFLECVQDMDHENMFWYRQDPGLGLRLIYFSYDVKMKEKGDIPEGYSVSREKKERFSLILESASTNQTSMYLCASSFRGAGNQPQHFGDGTRLSIL.

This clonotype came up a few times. The CDR3 DNA reads as TGTGCCAGCTCACCATTTTTACGGGAGCCCTTCAATGAGCAGTTCTTC. It is translated as CASSPFLREPFNEQFF. J is TRBJ2-1 and V is TRBV18; tentatively, D is TRBD2 (6 bases). The CDR3 is made up of 16 amino acids. Germline CDR1 and CDR2: KGHSH and LQKENI. Trimming took 2 bases from V and 6 from J, leaving 17 bases between them.

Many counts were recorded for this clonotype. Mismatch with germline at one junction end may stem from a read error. DNA for the CDR3: TGTGCCAGCAGCCTAGATGCCGCTGCTGAGCAGTTCTTC. This encodes CASSLDAAAEQFF. The chain is built from TRBV11-2 and TRBJ2-1; no clear D gene. CDR1 and CDR2 (germline): SGHAT, FQNNGV. This CDR3 has 13 residues.

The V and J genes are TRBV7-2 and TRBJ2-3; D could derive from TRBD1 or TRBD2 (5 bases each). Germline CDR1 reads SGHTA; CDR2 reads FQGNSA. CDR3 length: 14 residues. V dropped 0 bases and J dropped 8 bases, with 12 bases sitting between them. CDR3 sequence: CASSLAPLGTTQYF. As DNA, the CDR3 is TGTGCCAGCAGCTTAGCCCCACTAGGGACTACGCAGTATTTT.

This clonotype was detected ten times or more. The CDR3 sequence: CASSSGTGVFWETQYF. In DNA, the CDR3 is TGTGCCAGCAGTTCCGGGACAGGGGTCTTCTGGGAGACCCAGTACTTC. The chain joins TRBV2 to TRBJ2-5; 10 nucleotides agree with TRBD1. This CDR3 region has 16 residues. The V gene end was trimmed by 5 bases and the J gene end by 5 bases; junction bases not matched to a gene: 11. Germline V lookup: CDR1 SNHLY, CDR2 FYNNEI.

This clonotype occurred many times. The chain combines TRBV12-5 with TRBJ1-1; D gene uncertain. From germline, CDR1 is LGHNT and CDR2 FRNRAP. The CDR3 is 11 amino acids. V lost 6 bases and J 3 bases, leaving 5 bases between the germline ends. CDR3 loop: CASGVDTEAFF. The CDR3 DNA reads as TGTGCTAGTGGGGTAGACACTGAAGCTTTCTTT.

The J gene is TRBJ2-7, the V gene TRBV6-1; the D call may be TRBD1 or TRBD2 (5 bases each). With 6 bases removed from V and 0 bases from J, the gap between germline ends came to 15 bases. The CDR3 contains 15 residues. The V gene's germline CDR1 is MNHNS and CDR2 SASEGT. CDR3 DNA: TGTGCCAGCAGAGAGGGGCCCGAGACCTCCTACGAGCAGTACTTC. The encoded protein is CASREGPETSYEQYF.

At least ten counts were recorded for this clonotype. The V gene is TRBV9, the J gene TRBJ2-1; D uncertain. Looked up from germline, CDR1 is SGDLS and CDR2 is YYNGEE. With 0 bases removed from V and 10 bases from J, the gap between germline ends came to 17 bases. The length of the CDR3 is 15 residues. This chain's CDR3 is CASSVELAQPQEQFF. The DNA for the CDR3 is TGTGCCAGCAGCGTAGAGTTGGCACAACCTCAGGAGCAGTTCTTC.

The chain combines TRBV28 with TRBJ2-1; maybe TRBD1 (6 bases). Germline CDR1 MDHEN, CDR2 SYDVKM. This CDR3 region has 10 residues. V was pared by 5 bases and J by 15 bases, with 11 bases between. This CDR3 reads CASSQGTRFF. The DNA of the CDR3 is TGTGCCAGCAGTCAGGGGACCAGGTTCTTC.

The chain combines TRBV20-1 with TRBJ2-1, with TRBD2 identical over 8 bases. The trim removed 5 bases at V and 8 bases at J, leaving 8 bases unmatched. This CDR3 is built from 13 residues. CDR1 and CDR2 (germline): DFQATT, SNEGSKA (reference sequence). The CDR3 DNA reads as TGCAGTGCTTTTAGCGGGGTTAGGGATGAGCAGTTCTTC. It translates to CSAFSGVRDEQFF.

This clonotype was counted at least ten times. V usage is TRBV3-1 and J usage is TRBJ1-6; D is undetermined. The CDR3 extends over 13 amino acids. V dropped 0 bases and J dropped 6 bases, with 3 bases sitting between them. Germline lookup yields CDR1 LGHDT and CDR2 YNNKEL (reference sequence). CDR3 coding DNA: TGTGCCAGCAGCCAAGACCCTAATTCACCCCTCCACTTT. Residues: CASSQDPNSPLHF.

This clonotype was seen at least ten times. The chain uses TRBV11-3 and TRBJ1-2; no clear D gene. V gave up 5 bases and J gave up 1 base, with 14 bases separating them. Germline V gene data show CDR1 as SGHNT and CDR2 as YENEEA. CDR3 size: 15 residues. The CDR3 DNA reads TGTGCCAGCAGCCCCCGGGAGGGTTATAACTATGGCTACACCTTC. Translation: CASSPREGYNYGYTF.

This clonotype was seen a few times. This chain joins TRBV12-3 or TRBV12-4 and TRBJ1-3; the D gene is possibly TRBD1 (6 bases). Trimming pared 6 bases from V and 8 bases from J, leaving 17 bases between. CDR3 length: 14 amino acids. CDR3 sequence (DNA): TGTGCCAGCAGAGGACATGGGGAGGGGGACACCATATATTTT. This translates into CASRGHGEGDTIYF.

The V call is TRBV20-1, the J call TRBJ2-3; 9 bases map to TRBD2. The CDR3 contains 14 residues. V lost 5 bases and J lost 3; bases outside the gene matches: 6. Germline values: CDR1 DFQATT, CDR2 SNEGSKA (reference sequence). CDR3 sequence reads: CSAGRAGGTDTQYF. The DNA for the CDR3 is TGCAGTGCTGGCCGGGCGGGAGGGACAGATACGCAGTATTTT.

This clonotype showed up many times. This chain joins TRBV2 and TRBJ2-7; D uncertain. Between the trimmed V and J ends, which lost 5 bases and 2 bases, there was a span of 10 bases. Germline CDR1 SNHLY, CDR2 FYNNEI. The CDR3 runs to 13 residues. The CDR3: CASSNPSTYEQYF. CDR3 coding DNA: TGTGCCAGCAGTAACCCGTCAACCTACGAGCAGTACTTC.

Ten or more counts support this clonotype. The CDR3 here is CASSLGVGELFF. DNA of the CDR3: TGTGCCAGCAGCTTGGGGGTCGGGGAGCTGTTTTTT. The rearrangement links TRBV5-5 to TRBJ2-2; D is uncertain. The V end lost 0 bases, the J end lost 7 bases, and 4 bases lay between the germline ends. CDR3 length: 12 residues. The V gene's germline CDR1 is SGHKS and CDR2 YYEKEE (reference sequence).

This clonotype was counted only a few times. The CDR3 reads CASSISPGGNTGELFF. Written as DNA, the CDR3 is TGCGCCAGCAGCATTTCGCCTGGGGGTAACACCGGGGAGCTGTTTTTT. V and J are TRBV4-1 and TRBJ2-2, with D possibly called TRBD1 or TRBD2 (5 bases each). This CDR3 contains 16 residues. With 5 bases removed from V and 2 bases from J, the gap between germline ends came to 15 bases. CDR1 and CDR2 (germline): MGHRA, YSYEKL.

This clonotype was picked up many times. The chain's CDR3 is CSARDWFNEQFF. DNA for the CDR3: TGCAGTGCTAGAGACTGGTTCAATGAGCAGTTCTTC. The rearrangement links TRBV20-1 to TRBJ2-1, with D uncertain. The ends were cut back, 0 bases at V and 6 bases at J, with 6 bases in the middle. The CDR3 runs to 12 residues. Germline-derived CDR1 and CDR2 are DFQATT and SNEGSKA (reference sequence).

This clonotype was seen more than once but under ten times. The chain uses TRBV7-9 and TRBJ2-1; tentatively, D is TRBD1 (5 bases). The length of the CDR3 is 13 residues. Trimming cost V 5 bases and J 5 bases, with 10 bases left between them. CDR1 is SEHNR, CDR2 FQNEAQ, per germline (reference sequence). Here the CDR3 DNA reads TGTGCCAGCAGCCCTCGACAGAACAATGAGCAGTTCTTC. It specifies CASSPRQNNEQFF.

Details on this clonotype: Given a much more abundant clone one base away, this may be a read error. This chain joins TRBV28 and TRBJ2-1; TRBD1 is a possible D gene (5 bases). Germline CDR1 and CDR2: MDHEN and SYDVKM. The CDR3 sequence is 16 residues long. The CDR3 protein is CVSSFLGASSYNEQFF. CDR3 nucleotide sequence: TGTGTCAGCAGTTTCCTTGGGGCGAGCTCCTACAATGAGCAGTTCTTC.

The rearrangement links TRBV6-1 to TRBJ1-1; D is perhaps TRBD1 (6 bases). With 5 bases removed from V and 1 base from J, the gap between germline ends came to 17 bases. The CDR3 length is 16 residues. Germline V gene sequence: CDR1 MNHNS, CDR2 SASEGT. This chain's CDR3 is CASSTQGGGGNTEAFF. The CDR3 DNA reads TGTGCCAGCAGTACCCAAGGGGGAGGGGGGAACACTGAAGCTTTCTTT.

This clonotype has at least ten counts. In DNA form, the CDR3 reads TGTGCCAGCAGCTTAGCGGCAGGGGGGGCCTACGAGCAGTACTTC. As protein: CASSLAAGGAYEQYF. The V gene is TRBV11-2, the J gene TRBJ2-7; either TRBD1 or TRBD2 may supply D (7 bases each). The germline V gene has CDR1 SGHAT and CDR2 FQNNGV. V lost 1 base and J 2 bases, leaving 12 bases between the germline ends. This CDR3 is built from 15 residues.

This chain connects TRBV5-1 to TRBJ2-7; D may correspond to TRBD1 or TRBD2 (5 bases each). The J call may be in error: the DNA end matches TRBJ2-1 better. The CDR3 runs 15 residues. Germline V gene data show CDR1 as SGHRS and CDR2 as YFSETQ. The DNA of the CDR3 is TGCGCCAGCAGCTTGGGGGGGTTTGGGTCTACTGAGCAGTTCTTC. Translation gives CASSLGGFGSTEQFF.

In DNA form, the CDR3 reads TGCGCCAGCAGCTTGAGTTGGCGGACGATCTCCTACGAGCAGTACTTC. It yields the protein CASSLSWRTISYEQYF. The chain couples TRBV5-1 to TRBJ2-7; D remains unclear. Germline V gene data show CDR1 as SGHRS and CDR2 as YFSETQ. The V gene lost 1 base and the J gene lost 0 bases, with 14 bases spanning the gap. CDR3 size: 16 residues.

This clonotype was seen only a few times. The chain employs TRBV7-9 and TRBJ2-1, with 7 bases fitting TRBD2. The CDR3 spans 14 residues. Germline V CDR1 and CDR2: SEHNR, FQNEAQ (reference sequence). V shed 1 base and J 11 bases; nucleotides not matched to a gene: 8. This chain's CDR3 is CASSLDGTKNKQFF. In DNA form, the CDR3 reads TGTGCCAGCAGCTTAGATGGGACTAAAAATAAGCAGTTCTTC. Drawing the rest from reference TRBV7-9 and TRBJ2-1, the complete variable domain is DTGVSQNPRHKITKRGQNVTFRCDPISEHNRLYWYRQTLGQGPEFLTYFQNEAQLEKSRLLSDRFSAERPKGSFSTLEIQRTEQGDSAMYLCASSLDGTKNKQFFGPGTRLTVL.